The 10 T cell receptor beta chains reported below all come from one sample, sequenced in a study of shared T cell receptors in the human thymus. Method: immunoSEQ multiplex PCR; TCRdb's copy keeps in-frame clones and lacks some. The sample has 630,000 or so clones, more than 75% seen once. This sample also belongs to another study, concerning human thymus T cells.

The sample taken for sequencing was thymocytes. The receptors were gathered from a boy less than two years old with a congenital heart defect.

The chain is built from TRBV27 and TRBJ2-2; perhaps TRBD2 as D (6 bases). From germline, CDR1 is MNHEY and CDR2 SMNVEV (reference sequence). The CDR3 runs 16 residues. Trimming took off 4 bases at V and 5 bases at J, with 17 bases between the two ends. This CDR3 reads CASSSGVANHTGELFF. The CDR3 DNA reads TGTGCCAGCAGTTCGGGGGTGGCGAATCATACCGGGGAGCTGTTTTTT.

This chain uses TRBV7-9 with TRBJ2-1; maybe TRBD1 (6 bases). This CDR3 has 14 amino acids. CDR1 and CDR2 from the germline V gene are SEHNR and FQNEAQ (reference sequence). V lost 7 bases to trimming and J lost 5 bases, with 15 bases between them. In DNA form, the CDR3 reads TGTGCCAGCAACCAAAAAGACAGGAACAATGAGCAGTTCTTC. Translation gives CASNQKDRNNEQFF.

The chain combines TRBV14 with TRBJ1-1; no reliable D call. The length of the CDR3 is 14 residues. Germline V gene data show CDR1 as SGHDN and CDR2 as FVKESK. V lost 3 bases, J lost 0 bases, and 8 bases lay in between. The DNA for the CDR3 is TGTGCCAGCAGCCAGGATACAGTGAACACTGAAGCTTTCTTT. Protein: CASSQDTVNTEAFF.

The V gene is TRBV7-9, the J gene TRBJ2-7; D is possibly TRBD1 (7 bases). V was cut by 0 bases and J by 2 bases, with 17 bases left in between. The length of the CDR3 is 17 residues. CDR1 SEHNR and CDR2 FQNEAQ come from the germline V gene (reference sequence). The DNA of the CDR3 is TGTGCCAGCAGCTTAGCGTGTCGCAGGGGGGACCCCTACGAGCAGTACTTC. Protein product: CASSLACRRGDPYEQYF.

V gene TRBV5-1 combines with J gene TRBJ1-2; TRBD1 is a possible D gene (6 bases). Germline CDR1 is SGHRS and CDR2 is YFSETQ. The CDR3 is 14 amino acids. V was trimmed by 4 bases and J by 4 bases, leaving 14 bases between them. CDR3 amino acids: CASSPDRLSYGYTF. The CDR3 nucleotides are TGCGCCAGCAGCCCAGACAGGTTATCCTATGGCTACACCTTC.

This clone has just one count. The J gene is TRBJ1-6, the V gene TRBV11-2; D possibly corresponds to TRBD1 (5 bases). This CDR3 is built from 13 residues. The germline gives CDR1 SGHAT, CDR2 FQNNGV. V was clipped by 2 bases and J by 6 bases, with 5 bases between them. CDR3 bases: TGTGCCAGCAGCTTACAGGGTAATTCACCCCTCCACTTT. Protein sequence: CASSLQGNSPLHF.

The sample holds a few counts of this clone. The V and J genes are TRBV28 and TRBJ2-7, with TRBD2 matching over 7 bases. J was trimmed by 1 base and V by 3 bases; bases with no gene match: 6. The CDR3 loop spans 15 amino acids. Germline CDR1 reads MDHEN; CDR2 reads SYDVKM. The CDR3 is CASSFPASGSYEQYF. The DNA of the CDR3 is TGTGCCAGCAGTTTTCCGGCTAGCGGTTCCTACGAGCAGTACTTC.

The chain has TRBV5-4 and TRBJ1-6, with 9 nucleotides matching TRBD1. Germline V gene data show CDR1 as SGHNT and CDR2 as YYREEE (reference sequence). V shed 3 bases, J shed 7 bases, and the junction held 5 bases outside the gene matches. The CDR3 consists of 15 residues. The CDR3 here is CASSSDRGLNSPLHF. The CDR3 region has the DNA TGTGCCAGCAGCTCGGACAGGGGTTTAAATTCACCCCTCCACTTT.

V and J are TRBV5-1 and TRBJ1-2; TRBD1 aligns across 11 bases. The CDR3 is made up of 16 amino acids. Germline V gene data show CDR1 as SGHRS and CDR2 as YFSETQ. The V gene end was trimmed by 1 base and the J gene end by 8 bases; junction bases not matched to a gene: 10. CDR3 sequence: CASSLTRTGGIWGYTF. CDR3 nucleotide sequence: TGCGCCAGCAGCTTGACCCGGACAGGGGGCATTTGGGGCTACACCTTC.

This sequence joins TRBV13 and TRBJ2-3; D is uncertain. Germline V gene sequence: CDR1 PRHDT, CDR2 FYEKMQ (reference sequence). V was cut by 4 bases and J by 4 bases, with 6 bases left in between. The CDR3 extends over 12 amino acids. As DNA, the CDR3 is TGTGCCAGCAGCTCGCAGTCAGATACGCAGTATTTT. Protein product: CASSSQSDTQYF.